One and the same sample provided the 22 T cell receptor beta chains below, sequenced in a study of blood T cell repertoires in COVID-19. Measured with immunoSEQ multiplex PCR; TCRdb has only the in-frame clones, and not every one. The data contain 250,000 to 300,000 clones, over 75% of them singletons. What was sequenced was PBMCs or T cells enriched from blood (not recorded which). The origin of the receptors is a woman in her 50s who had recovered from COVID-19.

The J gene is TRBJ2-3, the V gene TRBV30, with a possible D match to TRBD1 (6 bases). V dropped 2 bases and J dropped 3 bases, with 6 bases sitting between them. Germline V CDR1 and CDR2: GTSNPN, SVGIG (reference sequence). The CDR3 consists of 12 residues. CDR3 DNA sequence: TGTGCCTGGAGTCAGGGGACAGATACGCAGTATTTT. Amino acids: CAWSQGTDTQYF. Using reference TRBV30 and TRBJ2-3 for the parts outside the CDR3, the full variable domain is SQTIHQWPATLVQPVGSPLSLECTVEGTSNPNLYWYRQAAGRGLQLLFYSVGIGQISSEVPQNLSASRPQDRQFILSSKKLLLSDSGFYLCAWSQGTDTQYFGPGTRLTVL.

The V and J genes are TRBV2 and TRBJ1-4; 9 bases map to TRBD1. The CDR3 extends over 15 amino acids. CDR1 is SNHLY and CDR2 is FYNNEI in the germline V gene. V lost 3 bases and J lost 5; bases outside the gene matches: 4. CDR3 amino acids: CASSEDRGRNEKLFF. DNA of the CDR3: TGTGCCAGCAGTGAGGACAGGGGTAGAAATGAAAAACTGTTTTTT.

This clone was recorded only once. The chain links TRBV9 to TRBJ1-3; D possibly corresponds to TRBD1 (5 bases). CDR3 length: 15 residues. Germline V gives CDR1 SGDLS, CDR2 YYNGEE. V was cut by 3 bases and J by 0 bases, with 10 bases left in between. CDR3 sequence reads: CASSETDSSGNTIYF. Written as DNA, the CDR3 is TGTGCCAGCAGCGAAACCGACAGCTCTGGAAACACCATATATTTT.

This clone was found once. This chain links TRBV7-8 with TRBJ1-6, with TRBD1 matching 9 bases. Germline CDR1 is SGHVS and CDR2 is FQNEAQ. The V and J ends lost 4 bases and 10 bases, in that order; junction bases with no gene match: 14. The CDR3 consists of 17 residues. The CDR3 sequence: CASSSGQGGVLGSPLHF. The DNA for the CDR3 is TGTGCCAGCAGCTCGGGACAGGGCGGGGTACTCGGGTCACCCCTCCACTTT.

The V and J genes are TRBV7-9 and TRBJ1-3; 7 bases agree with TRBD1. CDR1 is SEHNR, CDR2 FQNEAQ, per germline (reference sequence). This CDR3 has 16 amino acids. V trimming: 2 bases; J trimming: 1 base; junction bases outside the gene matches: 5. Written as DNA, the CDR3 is TGTGCCAGCAGCTTACGGACAGGCCAATCTGGAAACACCATATATTTT. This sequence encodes CASSLRTGQSGNTIYF.

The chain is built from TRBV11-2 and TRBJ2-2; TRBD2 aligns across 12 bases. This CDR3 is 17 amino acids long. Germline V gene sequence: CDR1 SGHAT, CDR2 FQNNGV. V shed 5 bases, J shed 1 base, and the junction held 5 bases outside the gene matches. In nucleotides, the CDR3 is TGTGCCAGCAGCCGGAAACTAGCGGGAGGGAACACCGGGGAGCTGTTTTTT. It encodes CASSRKLAGGNTGELFF.

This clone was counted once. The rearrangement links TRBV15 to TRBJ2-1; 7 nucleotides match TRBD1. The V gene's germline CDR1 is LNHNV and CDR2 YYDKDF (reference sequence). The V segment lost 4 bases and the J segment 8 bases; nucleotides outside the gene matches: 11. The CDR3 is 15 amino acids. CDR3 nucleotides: TGTGCCACCAGCAAGGGACAGCATGGTCAGGATGAGCAGTTCTTC. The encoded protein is CATSKGQHGQDEQFF.

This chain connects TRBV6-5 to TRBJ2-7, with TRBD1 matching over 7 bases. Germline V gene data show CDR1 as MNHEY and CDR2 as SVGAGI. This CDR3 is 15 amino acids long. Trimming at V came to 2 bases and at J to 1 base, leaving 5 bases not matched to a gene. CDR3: CASSYLAGGSYEQYF. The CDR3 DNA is TGTGCCAGCAGTTACCTGGCAGGGGGATCCTACGAGCAGTACTTC.

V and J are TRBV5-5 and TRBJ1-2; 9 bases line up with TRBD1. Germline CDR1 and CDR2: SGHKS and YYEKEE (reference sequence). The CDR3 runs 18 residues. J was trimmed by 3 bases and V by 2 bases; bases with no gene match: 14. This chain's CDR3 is CASSFRSRGTGPHYGYTF. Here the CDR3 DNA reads TGTGCCAGCAGCTTTCGTTCCCGGGGGACAGGGCCCCACTATGGCTACACCTTC.

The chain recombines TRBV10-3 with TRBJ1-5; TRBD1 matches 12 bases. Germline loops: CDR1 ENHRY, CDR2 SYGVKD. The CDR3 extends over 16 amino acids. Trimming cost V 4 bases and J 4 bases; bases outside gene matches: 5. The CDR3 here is CAISVGTGGGNQPQHF. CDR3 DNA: TGTGCCATCAGTGTGGGGACAGGGGGCGGGAATCAGCCCCAGCATTTT.

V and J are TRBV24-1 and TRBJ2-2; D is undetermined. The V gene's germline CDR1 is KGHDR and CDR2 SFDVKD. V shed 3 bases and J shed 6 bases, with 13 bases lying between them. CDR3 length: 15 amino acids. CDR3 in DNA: TGTGCCACCAGTGATCCAAGTTTCCGGGCCGGGGAGCTGTTTTTT. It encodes CATSDPSFRAGELFF.

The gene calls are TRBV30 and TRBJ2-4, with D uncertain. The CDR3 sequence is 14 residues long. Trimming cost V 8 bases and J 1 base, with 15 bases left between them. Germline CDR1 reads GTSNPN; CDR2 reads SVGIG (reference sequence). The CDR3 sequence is CALERPEAKNIQYF. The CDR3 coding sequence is TGTGCCCTCGAGCGTCCAGAGGCCAAAAACATTCAGTACTTC.

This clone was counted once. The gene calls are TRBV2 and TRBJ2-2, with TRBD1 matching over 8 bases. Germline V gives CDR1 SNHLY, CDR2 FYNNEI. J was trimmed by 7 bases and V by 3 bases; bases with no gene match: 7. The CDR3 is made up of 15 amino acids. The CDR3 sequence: CASSDWGQENGELFF. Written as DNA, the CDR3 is TGTGCCAGCAGTGATTGGGGACAGGAGAACGGGGAGCTGTTTTTT.

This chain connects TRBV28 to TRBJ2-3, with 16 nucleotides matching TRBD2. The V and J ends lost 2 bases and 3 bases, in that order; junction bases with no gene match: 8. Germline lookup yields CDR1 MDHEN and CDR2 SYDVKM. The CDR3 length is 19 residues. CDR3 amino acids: CASSLEGLAGGPLTDTQYF. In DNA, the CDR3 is TGTGCCAGCAGTTTAGAGGGACTAGCGGGAGGGCCGTTGACAGATACGCAGTATTTT.

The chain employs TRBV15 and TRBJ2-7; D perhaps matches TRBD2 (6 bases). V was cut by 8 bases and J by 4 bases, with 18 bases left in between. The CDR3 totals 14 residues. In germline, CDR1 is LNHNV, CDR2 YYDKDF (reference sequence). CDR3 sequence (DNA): TGTGCCACCGGGGAGGTGGGAGGAAGGTACGAGCAGTACTTC. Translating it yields CATGEVGGRYEQYF.

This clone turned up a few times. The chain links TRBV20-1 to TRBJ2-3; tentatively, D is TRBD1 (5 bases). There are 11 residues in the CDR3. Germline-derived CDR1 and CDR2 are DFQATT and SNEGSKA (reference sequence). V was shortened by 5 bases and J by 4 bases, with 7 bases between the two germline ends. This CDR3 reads CSALGADTQYF. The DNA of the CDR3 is TGCAGTGCTTTAGGGGCAGATACGCAGTATTTT.

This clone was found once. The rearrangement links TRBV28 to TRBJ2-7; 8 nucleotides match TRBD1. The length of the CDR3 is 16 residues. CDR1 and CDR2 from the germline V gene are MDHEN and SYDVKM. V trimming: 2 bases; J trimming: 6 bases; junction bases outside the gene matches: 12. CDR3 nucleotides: TGTGCCAGCAGTTTAACTTGGACAGGGCCCTACGGCGAGCAGTACTTC. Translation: CASSLTWTGPYGEQYF.

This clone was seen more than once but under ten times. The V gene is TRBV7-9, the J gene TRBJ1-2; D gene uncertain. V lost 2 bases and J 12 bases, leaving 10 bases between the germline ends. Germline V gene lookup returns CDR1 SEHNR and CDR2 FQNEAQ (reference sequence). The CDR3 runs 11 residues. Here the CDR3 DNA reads TGTGCCAGCAGCTTACCGGGAGGGAACACCTTC. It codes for CASSLPGGNTF.

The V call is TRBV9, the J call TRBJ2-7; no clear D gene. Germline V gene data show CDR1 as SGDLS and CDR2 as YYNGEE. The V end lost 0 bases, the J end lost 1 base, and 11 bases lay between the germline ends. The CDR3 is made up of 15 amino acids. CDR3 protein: CASSVGSTGSYEQYF. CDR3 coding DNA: TGTGCCAGCAGCGTAGGGTCGACGGGTTCCTACGAGCAGTACTTC.

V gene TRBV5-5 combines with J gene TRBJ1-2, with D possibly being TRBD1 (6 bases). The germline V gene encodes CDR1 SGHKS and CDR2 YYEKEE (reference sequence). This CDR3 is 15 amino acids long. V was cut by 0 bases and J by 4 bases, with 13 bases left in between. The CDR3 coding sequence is TGTGCCAGCAGCTTGGGGCAGGACAGCTCCTATGGCTACACCTTC. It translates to CASSLGQDSSYGYTF. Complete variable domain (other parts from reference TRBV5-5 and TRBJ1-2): DAGVTQSPTHLIKTRGQQVTLRCSPISGHKSVSWYQQVLGQGPQFIFQYYEKEERGRGNFPDRFSARQFPNYSSELNVNALLLGDSALYLCASSLGQDSSYGYTFGSGTRLTVV.

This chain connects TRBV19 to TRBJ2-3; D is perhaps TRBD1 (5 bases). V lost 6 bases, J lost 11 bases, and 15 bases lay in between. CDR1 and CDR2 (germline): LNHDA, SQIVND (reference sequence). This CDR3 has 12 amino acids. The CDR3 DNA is TGTGCCAGTAGGAGCAGGGTCGACCGGCAGTATTTT. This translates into CASRSRVDRQYF.

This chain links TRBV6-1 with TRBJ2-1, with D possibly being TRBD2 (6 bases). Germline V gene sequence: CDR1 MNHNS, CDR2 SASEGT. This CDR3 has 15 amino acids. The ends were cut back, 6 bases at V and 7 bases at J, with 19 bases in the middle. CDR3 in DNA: TGTGCCAGCAGACGTATGGCGGGGTTGGAGAATGAGCAGTTCTTC. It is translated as CASRRMAGLENEQFF.